This passage covers 11 T cell receptor beta chains from one sample sequenced in a study of blood T cell repertoires in COVID-19. Data came from immunoSEQ multiplex PCR; TCRdb stores just in-frame clones and leaves some out. The data contain 200,000 or so clones, around three quarters of them seen just once; the ten biggest clones take up around 15%. Sequenced sample: peripheral blood. Source of these receptors: a man in his sixties with active or convalescent COVID-19.

This chain joins TRBV4-1 and TRBJ2-7; TRBD2 matches 12 bases. The CDR3 covers 14 residues. Germline CDR1 reads MGHRA; CDR2 reads YSYEKL. V lost 5 bases, J lost 6 bases, and 5 bases stayed unmatched. The CDR3: CASSASGRALEQYF. Written as DNA, the CDR3 is TGCGCCAGCAGCGCTAGCGGGAGGGCCCTCGAGCAGTACTTC.

The chain is built from TRBV9 and TRBJ2-3; D might be TRBD2 (7 bases). The CDR3 covers 14 residues. Germline CDR1 reads SGDLS; CDR2 reads YYNGEE. V was cut by 6 bases and J by 4 bases, with 15 bases left in between. CDR3 loop: CASNGGGGADTQYF. Here the CDR3 DNA reads TGTGCCAGCAACGGGGGAGGGGGAGCAGATACGCAGTATTTT.

The gene calls are TRBV7-8 and TRBJ2-3, with a tentative D call TRBD1 (6 bases). V was clipped by 7 bases and J by 0 bases, with 14 bases between them. CDR3 length equals 15 residues. Germline V gives CDR1 SGHVS, CDR2 FQNEAQ. The CDR3 DNA sequence: TGTGCCAGCACCGAACAGGGAAAAAGCACAGATACGCAGTATTTT. Its translation: CASTEQGKSTDTQYF.

There are a few counts of this clone. This chain uses TRBV11-2 with TRBJ1-6; D not resolved. Looked up from germline, CDR1 is SGHAT and CDR2 is FQNNGV. V was pared by 5 bases and J by 7 bases, with 18 bases between. CDR3 length equals 16 residues. CDR3 sequence (DNA): TGTGCCAGCAGCCGAGCCCTAGGACGGGAAAATTCACCCCTCCACTTT. Translation gives CASSRALGRENSPLHF. The full variable domain, in which reference TRBV11-2 and TRBJ1-6 provide the parts outside the CDR3, is EAGVAQSPRYKIIEKRQSVAFWCNPISGHATLYWYQQILGQGPKLLIQFQNNGVVDDSQLPKDRFSAERLKGVDSTLKIQPAKLEDSAVYLCASSRALGRENSPLHFGNGTRLTVT.

This chain uses TRBV10-3 with TRBJ2-7; TRBD1 agrees at 10 bases. Per the germline V gene, CDR1 is ENHRY and CDR2 is SYGVKD. V was pared by 6 bases and J by 5 bases, with 7 bases of the junction left unmatched. This CDR3 is 14 amino acids long. As DNA, the CDR3 is TGTGCCATCAGCCGACAGGGGGCGGCCGACGAGCAGTACTTC. As protein: CAISRQGAADEQYF.

This chain links TRBV19 with TRBJ2-5; 13 nucleotides agree with TRBD2. Per the germline V gene, CDR1 is LNHDA and CDR2 is SQIVND (reference sequence). Trimming cost V 5 bases and J 5 bases; bases outside gene matches: 5. The CDR3 spans 15 residues. Here the CDR3 reads CASSGGLAGVETQYF. The DNA for the CDR3 is TGTGCCAGTAGTGGAGGACTAGCGGGAGTCGAGACCCAGTACTTC.

The chain has TRBV14 and TRBJ2-7; the match to TRBD1 covers 8 bases. The CDR3 totals 15 residues. Trimming at V came to 1 base and at J to 2 bases, leaving 4 bases not matched to a gene. From germline, CDR1 is SGHDN and CDR2 FVKESK. The CDR3 DNA reads as TGTGCCAGCAGCCAAGTTACAGGGGGACCCTACGAGCAGTACTTC. Translating gives CASSQVTGGPYEQYF.

The chain carries TRBV20-1 and TRBJ2-7; D perhaps matches TRBD2 (6 bases). Trimming took 3 bases from V and 4 from J, leaving 16 bases between them. CDR3 length: 14 amino acids. Germline values: CDR1 DFQATT, CDR2 SNEGSKA (reference sequence). In DNA, the CDR3 is TGCAGTGCTAGTCTGGAGGGCCCCATGTACGAGCAGTACTTC. Protein sequence: CSASLEGPMYEQYF.

The chain is built from TRBV5-5 and TRBJ1-3; D possibly corresponds to TRBD1 (5 bases). The CDR3 is made up of 15 amino acids. The germline V gene has CDR1 SGHKS and CDR2 YYEKEE (reference sequence). V shed 0 bases and J shed 2 bases, with 9 bases lying between them. CDR3 DNA sequence: TGTGCCAGCAGCTTGGCGCGGGGGGCTGGAAACACCATATATTTT. It specifies CASSLARGAGNTIYF.

The chain uses TRBV20-1 and TRBJ2-5; no clear D gene. This CDR3 comprises 10 residues. The V gene's germline CDR1 is DFQATT and CDR2 SNEGSKA (reference sequence). The germline V and J ends were trimmed by 5 bases and 2 bases, with 3 bases remaining between them. DNA of the CDR3: TGCAGTGCTCAACAAGAGACCCAGTACTTC. Translation gives CSAQQETQYF.

The V and J genes are TRBV11-3 and TRBJ1-1, with D hard to call. Trimming took 3 bases from V and 2 from J, leaving 7 bases between them. This CDR3 contains 13 residues. CDR1 SGHNT and CDR2 YENEEA come from the germline V gene. Written as DNA, the CDR3 is TGTGCCAGCAGCTTTAGGAGAAACACTGAAGCTTTCTTT. Its protein is CASSFRRNTEAFF.